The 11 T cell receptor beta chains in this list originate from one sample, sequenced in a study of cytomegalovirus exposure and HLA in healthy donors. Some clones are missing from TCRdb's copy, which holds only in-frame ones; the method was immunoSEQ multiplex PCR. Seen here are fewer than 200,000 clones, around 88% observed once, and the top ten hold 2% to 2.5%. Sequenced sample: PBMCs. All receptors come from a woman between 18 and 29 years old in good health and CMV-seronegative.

Here the CDR3 reads CASSATGPNTEAFF. CDR3 nucleotide sequence: TGTGCCAGCTCCGCGACAGGGCCGAACACTGAAGCTTTCTTT. The chain has TRBV18 and TRBJ1-1; 7 bases match TRBD1. This CDR3 has 14 residues. Germline-derived CDR1 and CDR2 are KGHSH and LQKENI. Unmatched junction bases numbered 5, after V lost 6 bases and J lost 1 base.

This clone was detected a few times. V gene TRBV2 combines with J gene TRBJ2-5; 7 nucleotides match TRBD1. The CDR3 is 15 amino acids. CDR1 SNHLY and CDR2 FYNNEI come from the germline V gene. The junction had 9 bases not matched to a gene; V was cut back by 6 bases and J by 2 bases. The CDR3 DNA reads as TGTGCCAGCAGACCTCAGACAGGGTCGCAAGAGACCCAGTACTTC. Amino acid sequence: CASRPQTGSQETQYF.

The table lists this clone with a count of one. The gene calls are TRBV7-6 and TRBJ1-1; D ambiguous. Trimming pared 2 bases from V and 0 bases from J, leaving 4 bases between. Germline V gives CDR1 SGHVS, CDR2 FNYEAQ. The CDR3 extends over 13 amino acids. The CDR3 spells CASSLSLNTEAFF. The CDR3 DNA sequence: TGTGCCAGCAGCTTAAGCCTGAACACTGAAGCTTTCTTT.

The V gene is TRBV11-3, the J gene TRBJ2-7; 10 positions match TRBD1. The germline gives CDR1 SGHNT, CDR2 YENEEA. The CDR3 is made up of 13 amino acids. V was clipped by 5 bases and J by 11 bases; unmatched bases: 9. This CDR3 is CASSDLPGQGKYF. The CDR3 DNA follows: TGTGCCAGCAGCGACCTGCCGGGACAGGGGAAGTACTTC.

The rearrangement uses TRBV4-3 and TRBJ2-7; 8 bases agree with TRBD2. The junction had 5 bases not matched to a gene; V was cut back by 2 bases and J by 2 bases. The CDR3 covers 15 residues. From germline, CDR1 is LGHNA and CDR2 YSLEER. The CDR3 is CASSQSLAGTYEQYF. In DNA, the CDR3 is TGCGCCAGCAGCCAAAGCCTAGCGGGTACCTACGAGCAGTACTTC.

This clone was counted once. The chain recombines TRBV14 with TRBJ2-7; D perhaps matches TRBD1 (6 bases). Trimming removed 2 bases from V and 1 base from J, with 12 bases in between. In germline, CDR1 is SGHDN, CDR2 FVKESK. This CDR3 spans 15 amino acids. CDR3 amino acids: CASSQLRGPSYEQYF. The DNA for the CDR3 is TGTGCCAGCAGCCAACTCAGGGGACCTTCCTACGAGCAGTACTTC.

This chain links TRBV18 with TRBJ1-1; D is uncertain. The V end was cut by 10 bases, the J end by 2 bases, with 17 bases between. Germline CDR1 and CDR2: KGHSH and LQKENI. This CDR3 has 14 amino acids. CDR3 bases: TGTGCCACCCACCGTACCGATACTAACACTGAAGCTTTCTTT. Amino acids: CATHRTDTNTEAFF.

CDR3: CASSQERVADTQYF. As DNA, the CDR3 is TGTGCCAGCAGCCAAGAGCGTGTCGCAGATACGCAGTATTTT. The chain combines TRBV4-2 with TRBJ2-3; D not resolved. Germline V CDR1 and CDR2: LGHNA, YNFKEQ. V lost 0 bases and J 4 bases, leaving 8 bases between the germline ends. This CDR3 is 14 amino acids long.

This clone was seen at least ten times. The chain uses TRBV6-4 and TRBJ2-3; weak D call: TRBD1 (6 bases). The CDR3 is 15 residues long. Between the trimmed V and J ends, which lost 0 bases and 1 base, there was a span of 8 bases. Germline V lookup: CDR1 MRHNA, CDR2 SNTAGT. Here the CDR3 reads CASSDSPGGTDTQYF. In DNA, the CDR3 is TGTGCCAGCAGTGACTCGCCAGGGGGCACAGATACGCAGTATTTT.

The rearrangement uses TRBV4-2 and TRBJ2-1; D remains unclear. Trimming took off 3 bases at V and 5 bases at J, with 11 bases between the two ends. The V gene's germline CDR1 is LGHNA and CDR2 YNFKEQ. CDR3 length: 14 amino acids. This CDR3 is CASSQVHRDNEQFF. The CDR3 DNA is TGTGCCAGCAGCCAGGTTCACCGGGACAATGAGCAGTTCTTC.

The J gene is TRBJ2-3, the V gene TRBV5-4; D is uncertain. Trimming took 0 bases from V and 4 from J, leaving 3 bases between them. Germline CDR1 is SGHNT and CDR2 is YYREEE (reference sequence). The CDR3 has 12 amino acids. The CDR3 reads CASSLAADTQYF. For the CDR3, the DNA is TGTGCCAGCAGCTTGGCTGCAGATACGCAGTATTTT.